This T cell receptor (beta chain) comes out of a study of shared clonotypes between healthy human individuals. As for the study in general: Three plates were used per donor for CD4 naive, three for CD4 memory, two for CD8 naive and one for CD8 memory. Study-level findings and limits: It was expected that sequencing depth would affect clonotype sharing among donors.

CD45RO negativity and positive selection for CCR7 defined naive CD8 cells, a population that excluded terminally differentiated effector memory CD45RA+ cells. The repertoire was sequenced with immunoSEQ multiplex PCR; TCRdb's copy has only in-frame clones and lacks some. The sample includes 2 million or so clones, approximately 95% of them seen just once. This clone was seen a single time. Its matching antigen is unknown. Source material: naive CD8+ T cells sorted from blood. The TCR sequence derives from a man between 18 and 35 years old in good health.

CDR3 sequence reads: CASSRGLAYEQYF. The CDR3 DNA is TGTGCCAGCAGTAGGGGACTAGCCTACGAGCAGTACTTC. V gene TRBV11-2 combines with J gene TRBJ2-7; 8 bases line up with TRBD2. Losses at the gene ends were 6 bases for V and 2 bases for J; bases not matched to a gene: 3. Germline V CDR1 and CDR2: SGHAT, FQNNGV. The CDR3 runs to 13 residues.